The source of this T cell receptor beta chain is a study of blood T cell repertoires in COVID-19. Sequencing was performed with immunoSEQ multiplex PCR; in TCRdb, only in-frame clones are kept and a portion is missing. The sample carries about 140,000 clones, 70% to 85% recorded once. Trimming pared 3 bases from V and 2 bases from J, leaving 13 bases between. Looked up from germline, CDR1 is PRHDT and CDR2 is FYEKMQ (reference sequence). The CDR3 loop spans 15 amino acids. This receptor was identified in a young woman who had been exposed to COVID-19. The sample was PBMCs or T cells enriched from blood (not recorded which). The V and J genes are TRBV13 and TRBJ1-2, with D possibly matching TRBD1 (6 bases). In DNA form, the CDR3 reads TGTGCCAGCAGCTTTCAAACAGGGCAGAACTATGGCTACACCTTC. Its translation is CASSFQTGQNYGYTF.